Shown below are 14 T cell receptor beta chains from a single sample sequenced in a study of cytomegalovirus exposure and HLA in healthy donors. The PCR used 60 Vbeta and 13 Jbeta primers. Assay used: immunoSEQ multiplex PCR; TCRdb lists only in-frame clones, some missing. Of tens of thousands of clones detected, approximately 63% appear once; the ten largest clones hold roughly 6.8%. Sequenced material: PBMCs. Receptors were obtained from a woman in her thirties in good health and CMV-seronegative.

This clone was detected only a few times. The chain recombines TRBV5-4 with TRBJ1-2; 7 nucleotides align to TRBD1. CDR1 and CDR2 (germline): SGHNT, YYREEE (reference sequence). The V and J ends lost 2 bases and 8 bases, in that order; junction bases with no gene match: 9. The CDR3 has 14 amino acids. Here the CDR3 DNA reads TGTGCCAGCAGCTTTCCCAGTCAGGGGGTCGGCTACACCTTC. Its translation is CASSFPSQGVGYTF.

The chain employs TRBV19 and TRBJ1-4; a possible D gene is TRBD1 (6 bases). The germline V gene encodes CDR1 LNHDA and CDR2 SQIVND (reference sequence). V was cut by 8 bases and J by 8 bases, with 15 bases left in between. This CDR3 spans 13 amino acids. CDR3 nucleotide sequence: TGTGCCAGTGGACAGATCGGGGGGGAAAAACTGTTTTTT. This gives the protein CASGQIGGEKLFF.

In its sample, this clone was seen a few times. The CDR3 is CSVVGQAMGYTF. CDR3 nucleotides: TGCAGCGTTGTAGGACAGGCTATGGGCTACACCTTC. This chain connects TRBV29-1 to TRBJ1-2, with 7 bases identical to TRBD1. The CDR3 length is 12 residues. Germline CDR1 SQVTM, CDR2 ANQGSEA. With 4 bases clipped from V and 8 bases from J, the junction kept 7 bases outside the gene matches. The full variable domain, rest sourced from reference TRBV29-1 and TRBJ1-2, is SAVISQKPSRDICQRGTSLTIQCQVDSQVTMMFWYRQQPGQSLTLIATANQGSEATYESGFVIDKFPISRPNLTFSTLTVSNMSPEDSSIYLCSVVGQAMGYTFGSGTRLTVV.

This clone appeared a few times. The chain links TRBV4-2 to TRBJ1-5; 11 positions agree with TRBD1. This CDR3 is built from 16 residues. Germline CDR1 LGHNA, CDR2 YNFKEQ. J gave up 7 bases and V 3 bases, and 8 bases lay outside the gene matches. The CDR3, as DNA: TGTGCCAGCAGCCAGGACGGGACAGGGGGGTTCCAGCCCCAGCATTTT. Amino acids: CASSQDGTGGFQPQHF.

The rearrangement joins TRBV4-3 to TRBJ2-3; TRBD2 matches 12 bases. J lost 5 bases, V lost 2 bases, and 11 bases had no gene match. The CDR3 runs to 18 residues. Germline CDR1 is LGHNA and CDR2 is YSLEER. The CDR3 protein is CASSQNLLAGGGGDTQYF. For the CDR3, the DNA is TGCGCCAGCAGCCAAAACTTACTAGCGGGAGGTGGCGGAGATACGCAGTATTTT.

The gene calls are TRBV4-2 and TRBJ2-7; 14 bases line up with TRBD2. Looked up from germline, CDR1 is LGHNA and CDR2 is YNFKEQ. This CDR3 is 18 amino acids long. J was trimmed by 3 bases and V by 4 bases; bases with no gene match: 11. CDR3 bases: TGTGCCAGCAGCCTAAAGACCGGGACTAGCGGGAGTAGCTACGAGCAGTACTTC. Its translation: CASSLKTGTSGSSYEQYF.

This rearrangement joins TRBV5-1 to TRBJ2-1; D gene ambiguous. The CDR3 totals 14 residues. Trimming removed 0 bases at V and 5 bases at J, with 9 bases between. Per the germline V gene, CDR1 is SGHRS and CDR2 is YFSETQ. The CDR3 DNA is TGCGCCAGCAGCTTGGCCACAGCAAACAATGAGCAGTTCTTC. Translating it yields CASSLATANNEQFF. Combining the CDR3 with reference TRBV5-1 and TRBJ2-1 gives the whole variable domain KAGVTQTPRYLIKTRGQQVTLSCSPISGHRSVSWYQQTPGQGLQFLFEYFSETQRNKGNFPGRFSGRQFSNSRSEMNVSTLELGDSALYLCASSLATANNEQFFGPGTRLTVL.

The rearrangement links TRBV10-1 to TRBJ2-3; 7 bases line up with TRBD1. The CDR3 extends over 14 amino acids. V trimming: 6 bases; J trimming: 0 bases; junction bases outside the gene matches: 3. The germline V gene encodes CDR1 WNHNN and CDR2 SYGVQD (reference sequence). The CDR3 region is CASSTGASTDTQYF. The DNA of the CDR3 is TGCGCCAGCAGCACAGGGGCTAGCACAGATACGCAGTATTTT.

The CDR3 coding sequence is TGTGCCAGCAGAGTGGGACACCCTTTCTCCTACAATGAGCAGTTCTTC. As protein: CASRVGHPFSYNEQFF. The rearrangement links TRBV27 to TRBJ2-1, with a tentative D call TRBD1 (6 bases). There are 16 residues in the CDR3. V gave up 6 bases and J gave up 0 bases, with 15 bases separating them. Per the germline V gene, CDR1 is MNHEY and CDR2 is SMNVEV (reference sequence).

This clone appeared a single time. The chain joins TRBV10-3 to TRBJ1-2; no definite D call. This CDR3 has 15 residues. V lost 4 bases to trimming and J lost 8 bases, with 20 bases between them. Per the germline V gene, CDR1 is ENHRY and CDR2 is SYGVKD. The CDR3 spells CAISAREGRSSGYTF. CDR3 coding DNA: TGTGCCATCAGTGCCCGGGAAGGTCGGTCCTCCGGCTACACCTTC.

The V gene is TRBV5-1, the J gene TRBJ1-6; D is perhaps TRBD1 (6 bases). Trimming removed 6 bases at V and 7 bases at J, with 11 bases between. CDR1 is SGHRS, CDR2 YFSETQ, per germline. This CDR3 has 13 residues. The CDR3 region is CASTWTENSPLHF. CDR3 DNA: TGCGCCAGCACGTGGACAGAAAATTCACCCCTCCACTTT.

The V gene is TRBV25-1, the J gene TRBJ1-2, with TRBD1 identical over 7 bases. The CDR3 is 13 amino acids. V shed 6 bases and J 6 bases; nucleotides not matched to a gene: 7. Germline-derived CDR1 and CDR2 are MGHDK and SYGVNS. The CDR3 DNA reads as TGTGCCAGCAGACGGGACAGCCGGAATGGCTACACCTTC. Encoded protein: CASRRDSRNGYTF.

This sequence joins TRBV20-1 and TRBJ2-7; the match to TRBD1 covers 7 bases. V lost 3 bases to trimming and J lost 6 bases; unmatched junction nucleotides: 2. This CDR3 spans 11 amino acids. Germline-derived CDR1 and CDR2 are DFQATT and SNEGSKA (reference sequence). For the CDR3, the DNA is TGCAGTGCTAGCAAGGGGGCCGAGCAGTACTTC. This codes for CSASKGAEQYF.

This clone is medium-sized (0.01 to 0.1%) in the sample. CDR3 DNA sequence: TGTGCCAGCAGCGCTAGCGGGCTAGCGGAGACCCAGTACTTC. Its translation: CASSASGLAETQYF. This chain joins TRBV7-9 and TRBJ2-5; TRBD2 agrees at 8 bases. With V trimmed by 5 bases and J by 5 bases, 7 bases remained unmatched. CDR1 is SEHNR, CDR2 FQNEAQ, per germline (reference sequence). This CDR3 spans 14 amino acids. The full variable domain, rest sourced from reference TRBV7-9 and TRBJ2-5, is DTGVSQNPRHKITKRGQNVTFRCDPISEHNRLYWYRQTLGQGPEFLTYFQNEAQLEKSRLLSDRFSAERPKGSFSTLEIQRTEQGDSAMYLCASSASGLAETQYFGPGTRLLVL.